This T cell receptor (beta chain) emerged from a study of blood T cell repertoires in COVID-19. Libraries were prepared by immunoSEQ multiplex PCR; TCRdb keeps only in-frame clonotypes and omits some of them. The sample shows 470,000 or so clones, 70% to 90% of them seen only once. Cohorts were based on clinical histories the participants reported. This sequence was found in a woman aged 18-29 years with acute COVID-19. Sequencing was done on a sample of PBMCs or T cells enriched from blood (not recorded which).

CDR3 bases: TGTGCCAGCAGTCTATGGACAGGGGGCGCGGATGGCTACACCTTC. Its translation: CASSLWTGGADGYTF. This chain uses TRBV7-6 with TRBJ1-2; 11 bases are a match to TRBD1. CDR1 and CDR2 from the germline V gene are SGHVS and FNYEAQ. Trimming took 6 bases from V and 6 from J; bases not matched to a gene: 9. The CDR3 contains 15 residues. Together with reference TRBV7-6 and TRBJ1-2, the CDR3 gives the full variable domain: GAGVSQSPRYKVTKRGQDVALRCDPISGHVSLYWYRQALGQGPEFLTYFNYEAQQDKSGLPNDRFSAERPEGSISTLTIQRTEQRDSAMYRCASSLWTGGADGYTFGSGTRLTVV.